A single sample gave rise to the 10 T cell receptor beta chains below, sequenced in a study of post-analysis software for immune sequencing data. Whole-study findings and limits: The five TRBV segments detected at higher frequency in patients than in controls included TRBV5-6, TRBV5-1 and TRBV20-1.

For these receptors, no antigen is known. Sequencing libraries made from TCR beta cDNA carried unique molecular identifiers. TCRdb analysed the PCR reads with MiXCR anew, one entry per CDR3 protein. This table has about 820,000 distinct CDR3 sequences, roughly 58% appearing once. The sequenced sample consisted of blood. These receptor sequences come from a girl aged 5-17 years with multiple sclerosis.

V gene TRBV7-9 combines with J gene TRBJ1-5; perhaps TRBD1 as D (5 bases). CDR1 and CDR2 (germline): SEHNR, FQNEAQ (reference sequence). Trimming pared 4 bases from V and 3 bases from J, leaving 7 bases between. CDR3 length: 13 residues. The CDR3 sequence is CASSWGDNQPQHF. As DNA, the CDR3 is TGTGCCAGCAGCTGGGGGGACAATCAGCCCCAGCATTTT.

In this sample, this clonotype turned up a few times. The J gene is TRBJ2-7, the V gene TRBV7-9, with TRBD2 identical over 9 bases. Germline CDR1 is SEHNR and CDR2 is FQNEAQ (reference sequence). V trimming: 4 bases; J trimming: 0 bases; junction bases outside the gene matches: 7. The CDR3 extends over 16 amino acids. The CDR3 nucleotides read TGTGCCAGCAGCTCGACTAGCGGTTGGAGCTCCTACGAGCAGTACTTC. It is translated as CASSSTSGWSSYEQYF.

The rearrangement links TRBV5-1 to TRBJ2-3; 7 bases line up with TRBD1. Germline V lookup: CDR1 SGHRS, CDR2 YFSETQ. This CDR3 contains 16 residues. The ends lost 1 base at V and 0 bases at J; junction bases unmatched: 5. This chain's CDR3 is CASSLTPGQSTDTQYF. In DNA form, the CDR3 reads TGCGCCAGCAGCTTGACCCCGGGACAGAGCACAGATACGCAGTATTTT.

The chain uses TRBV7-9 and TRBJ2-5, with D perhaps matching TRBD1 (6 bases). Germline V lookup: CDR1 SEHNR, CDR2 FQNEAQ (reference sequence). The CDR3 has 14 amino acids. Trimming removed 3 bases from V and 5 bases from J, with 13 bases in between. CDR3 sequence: CASSFPGAGETQYF. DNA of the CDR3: TGTGCCAGCAGCTTCCCAGGGGCCGGCGAGACCCAGTACTTC.

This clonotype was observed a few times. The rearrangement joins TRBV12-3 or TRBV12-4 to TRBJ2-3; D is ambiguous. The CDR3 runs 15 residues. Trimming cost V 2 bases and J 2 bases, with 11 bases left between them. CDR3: CASSLSSSVTDTQYF. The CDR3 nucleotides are TGTGCCAGCAGTTTATCTAGTTCAGTCACAGATACGCAGTATTTT.

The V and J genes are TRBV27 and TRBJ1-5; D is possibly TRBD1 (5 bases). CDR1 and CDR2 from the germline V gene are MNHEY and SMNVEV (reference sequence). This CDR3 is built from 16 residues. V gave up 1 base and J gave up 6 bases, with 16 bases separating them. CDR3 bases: TGTGCCAGCAGTTTATTCGGCAGGGCGAAAGGTCAGCCCCAGCATTTT. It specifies CASSLFGRAKGQPQHF.

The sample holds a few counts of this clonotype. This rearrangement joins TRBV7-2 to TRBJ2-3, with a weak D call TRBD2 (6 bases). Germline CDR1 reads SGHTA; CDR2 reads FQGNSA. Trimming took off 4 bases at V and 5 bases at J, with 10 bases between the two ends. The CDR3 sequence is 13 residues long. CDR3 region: CASSSVGGDTQYF. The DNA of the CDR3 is TGTGCCAGCAGCTCCGTGGGGGGAGATACGCAGTATTTT. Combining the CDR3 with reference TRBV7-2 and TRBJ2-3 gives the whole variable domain GAGVSQSPSNKVTEKGKDVELRCDPISGHTALYWYRQSLGQGLEFLIYFQGNSAPDKSGLPSDRFSAERTGGSVSTLTIQRTQQEDSAVYLCASSSVGGDTQYFGPGTRLTVL.

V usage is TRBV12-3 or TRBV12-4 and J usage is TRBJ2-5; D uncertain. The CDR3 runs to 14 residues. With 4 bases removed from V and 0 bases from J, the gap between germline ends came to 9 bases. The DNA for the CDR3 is TGTGCCAGCAGTTATATCAACAACCAAGAGACCCAGTACTTC. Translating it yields CASSYINNQETQYF.

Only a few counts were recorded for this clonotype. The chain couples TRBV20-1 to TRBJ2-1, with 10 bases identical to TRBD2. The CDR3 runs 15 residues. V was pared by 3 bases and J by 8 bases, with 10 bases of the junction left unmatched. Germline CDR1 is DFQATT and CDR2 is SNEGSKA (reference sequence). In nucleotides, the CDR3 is TGCAGTGCTAGTCCTCTAGCGGGGGCGGGTGATGAGCAGTTCTTC. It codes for CSASPLAGAGDEQFF.

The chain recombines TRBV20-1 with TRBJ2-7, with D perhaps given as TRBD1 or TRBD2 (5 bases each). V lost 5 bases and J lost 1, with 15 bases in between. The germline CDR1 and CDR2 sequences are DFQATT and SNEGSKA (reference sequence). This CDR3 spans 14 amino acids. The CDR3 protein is CSAPSGTASYEQYF. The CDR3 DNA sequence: TGCAGTGCTCCTTCCGGGACCGCGTCCTACGAGCAGTACTTC.